These T cell receptor beta chains were read from a single sample in a study of T cell responses to AZD1222 COVID-19 vaccine. Some clones are missing from TCRdb's copy, which holds only in-frame ones; the method was immunoSEQ multiplex PCR. The sample yields about 110,000 clones, about 90% seen once. The specimen comprised peripheral blood, sampled on day 0 of AZD1222 vaccination. Receptor source: an adult in good health. Both conserved end residues are trimmed from each CDR3.

v_call cdr3_aa
TRBV5-6 ASSLVQGSSYEQY
TRBV29-1 SAGDGLQPQH
TRBV7-3 ASSIGPDTQY
TRBV28 ASRLTQGSEAF
TRBV19 ASSSGASGANVLT
TRBV2 ASRDGPTSHQEGYEQY
TRBV25-1 ASSDPGQGWTGELF
TRBV28 ASSLLRGVQPQH
TRBV27 ASSIQWGSSYEQY
TRBV9 ASSVGRYSGANVLT
TRBV21-1 ASSRTGTNYGYT
TRBV6-5 ASSRDRGSNQPQH
TRBV23-1 ASSQPLVGQVIDEQF
TRBV30 AWSGPTEAF
TRBV7-2 ASGKPGPQETQY
TRBV6-5 ASSYSELDTQY
TRBV6-1 ASSDPGNRQF
TRBV27 ASSSLSGEVGTEAF
TRBV2 ASIRTGSSYEQY
TRBV25-1 ASREGTGGDIQY
TRBV28 ASSILAGGGGGYGYT
TRBV15 ATSSEPRRAAGYT